This T cell receptor beta chain was captured in a study of cytomegalovirus exposure and HLA in healthy donors. Use of 60 Vbeta and 13 Jbeta primers characterized the PCR. Clones were read by immunoSEQ multiplex PCR, and TCRdb kept only the in-frame ones, dropping some. The sample consists of under 200,000 clones, over 70% of them appearing once. V was clipped by 0 bases and J by 6 bases; unmatched bases: 7. The length of the CDR3 is 16 residues. Germline V lookup: CDR1 SGHDT, CDR2 YYEEEE. This clonotype originated in a woman in her forties or fifties in good health and CMV-seropositive. Sequencing input: PBMCs. This chain links TRBV5-6 with TRBJ1-5; TRBD1 matches 9 bases. DNA for the CDR3: TGTGCCAGCAGCTTGGTTCGGCGGGACAGGGCTCAGCCCCAGCATTTT. Its protein is CASSLVRRDRAQPQHF.